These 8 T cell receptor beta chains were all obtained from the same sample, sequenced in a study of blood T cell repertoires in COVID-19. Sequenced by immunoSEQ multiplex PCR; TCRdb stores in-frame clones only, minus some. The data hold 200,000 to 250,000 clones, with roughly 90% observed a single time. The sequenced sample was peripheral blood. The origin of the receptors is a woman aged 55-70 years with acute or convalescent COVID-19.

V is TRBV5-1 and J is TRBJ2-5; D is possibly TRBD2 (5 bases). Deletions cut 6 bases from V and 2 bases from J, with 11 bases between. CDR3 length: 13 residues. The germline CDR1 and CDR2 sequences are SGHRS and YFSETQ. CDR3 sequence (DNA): TGCGCCAGCAAGACGGGGAATCAAGAGACCCAGTACTTC. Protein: CASKTGNQETQYF.

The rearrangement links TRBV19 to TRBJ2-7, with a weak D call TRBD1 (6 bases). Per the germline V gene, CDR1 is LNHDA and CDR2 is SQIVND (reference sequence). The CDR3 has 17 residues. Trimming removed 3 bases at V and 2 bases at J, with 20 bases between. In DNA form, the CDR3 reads TGTGCCAGTAGTATTTACTTGACAGGCCAAATAACCTACGAGCAGTACTTC. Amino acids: CASSIYLTGQITYEQYF.

CDR3 loop: CAWSVALRDGYTF. In DNA form, the CDR3 reads TGTGCCTGGAGTGTAGCTCTGAGGGATGGCTACACCTTC. The chain has TRBV30 and TRBJ1-2; D remains unclear. V was clipped by 0 bases and J by 6 bases, with 11 bases between them. The CDR3 has 13 amino acids. Germline-derived CDR1 and CDR2 are GTSNPN and SVGIG (reference sequence).

The CDR3 DNA sequence: TGTGCCAGCAGCTTAGCCGGGATCTACAATGAGCAGTTCTTC. Protein: CASSLAGIYNEQFF. The genes are TRBV7-9 and TRBJ2-1; D possibly corresponds to TRBD2 (5 bases). Germline V gene lookup returns CDR1 SEHNR and CDR2 FQNEAQ (reference sequence). The CDR3 contains 14 residues. With 0 bases removed from V and 3 bases from J, the gap between germline ends came to 6 bases.

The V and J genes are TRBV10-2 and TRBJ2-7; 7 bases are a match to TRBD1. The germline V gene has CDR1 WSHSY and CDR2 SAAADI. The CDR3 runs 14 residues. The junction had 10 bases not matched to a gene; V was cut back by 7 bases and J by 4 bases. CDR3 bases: TGCGCCAGCAAGGAGAGGCAGGGGGTTTACGAGCAGTACTTC. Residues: CASKERQGVYEQYF.

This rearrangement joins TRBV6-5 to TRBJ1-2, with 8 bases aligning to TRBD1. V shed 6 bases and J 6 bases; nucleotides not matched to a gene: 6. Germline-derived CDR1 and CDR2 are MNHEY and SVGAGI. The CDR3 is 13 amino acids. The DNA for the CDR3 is TGTGCCAGCAGAAGACAGGGGAGGGATGGCTACACCTTC. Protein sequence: CASRRQGRDGYTF.

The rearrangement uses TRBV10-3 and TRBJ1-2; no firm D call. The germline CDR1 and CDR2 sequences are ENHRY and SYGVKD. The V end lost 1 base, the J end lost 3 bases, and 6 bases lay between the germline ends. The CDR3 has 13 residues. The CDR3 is CAISEFSDYGYTF. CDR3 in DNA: TGTGCCATCAGTGAGTTCTCGGACTATGGCTACACCTTC.

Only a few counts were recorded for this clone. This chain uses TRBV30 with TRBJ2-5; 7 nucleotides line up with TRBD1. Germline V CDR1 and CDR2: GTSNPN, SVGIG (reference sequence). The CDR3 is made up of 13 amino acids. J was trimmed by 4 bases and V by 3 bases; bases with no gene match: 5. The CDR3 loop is CAWRNRGGETQYF. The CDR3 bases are TGTGCCTGGAGGAACAGGGGTGGAGAGACCCAGTACTTC.